One and the same sample provided the 24 T cell receptor beta chains below, sequenced in a study of early T cells in non-severe SARS-CoV-2 infection. TCRdb re-analysed the 5' RACE reads in MiXCR, keeping a single row per CDR3 protein. The table includes roughly 34,000 distinct CDR3 sequences, about 4.5% detected once. The sequencing input was whole blood. All receptors derive from an adult who was a healthcare worker with PCR-confirmed SARS-CoV-2 infection or an uninfected control (not recorded which).

This clonotype was counted ten times or more. The chain recombines TRBV28 with TRBJ1-6; D unresolved. Trimming cost V 5 bases and J 1 base, with 12 bases left between them. Germline V CDR1 and CDR2: MDHEN, SYDVKM. The CDR3 sequence is 16 residues long. CDR3: CASSPGGGSYNSPLHF. In DNA form, the CDR3 reads TGTGCCAGCAGTCCGGGCGGTGGGTCCTATAATTCACCCCTCCACTTT. The complete variable domain, with remaining parts taken from reference TRBV28 and TRBJ1-6, reads DVKVTQSSRYLVKRTGEKVFLECVQDMDHENMFWYRQDPGLGLRLIYFSYDVKMKEKGDIPEGYSVSREKKERFSLILESASTNQTSMYLCASSPGGGSYNSPLHFGNGTRLTVT.

In this sample, this clonotype turned up many times. This rearrangement joins TRBV12-3 or TRBV12-4 to TRBJ1-5; 8 bases match TRBD1. V lost 6 bases to trimming and J lost 7 bases; unmatched junction nucleotides: 5. The CDR3 extends over 13 amino acids. The CDR3 sequence: CASRDRVGQPQHF. The CDR3 nucleotides read TGTGCCAGCAGGGACAGGGTGGGGCAGCCCCAGCATTTT.

The gene calls are TRBV12-3 or TRBV12-4 and TRBJ2-7; the D is unclear. Deletions cut 3 bases from V and 2 bases from J, with 5 bases between. The CDR3 length is 12 residues. CDR3 region: CASSLRPYEQYF. CDR3 coding DNA: TGTGCCAGCAGTTTGCGACCCTACGAGCAGTACTTC.

This clonotype was observed many times. As DNA, the CDR3 is TGCAGTGCTGAGGACGGAGACAATGAGCAGTTCTTC. Amino acid sequence: CSAEDGDNEQFF. V and J are TRBV20-1 and TRBJ2-1; no firm D call. V was cut by 5 bases and J by 5 bases, with 10 bases left in between. Germline CDR1 is DFQATT and CDR2 is SNEGSKA (reference sequence). The CDR3 is made up of 12 amino acids.

This clonotype occurred many times. This sequence joins TRBV20-1 and TRBJ1-5; possibly TRBD1 for D (5 bases). Germline V gives CDR1 DFQATT, CDR2 SNEGSKA (reference sequence). V lost 0 bases and J lost 0, with 9 bases in between. The CDR3 has 15 residues. CDR3 in DNA: TGCAGTGCTAGAGATGGGGCAGTTAGCAATCAGCCCCAGCATTTT. This codes for CSARDGAVSNQPQHF.

In its sample, this clonotype was seen a few times. The rearrangement joins TRBV30 to TRBJ2-4, with D perhaps TRBD2 (6 bases). The CDR3 contains 17 residues. Germline-derived CDR1 and CDR2 are GTSNPN and SVGIG (reference sequence). With 0 bases removed from V and 1 base from J, the gap between germline ends came to 16 bases. The CDR3 sequence: CAWSVRTGLNAKNIQYF. In nucleotides, the CDR3 is TGTGCCTGGAGTGTGCGGACGGGACTCAACGCCAAAAACATTCAGTACTTC.

This clonotype came up many times. The chain is built from TRBV29-1 and TRBJ1-1; 8 nucleotides align to TRBD1. The ends lost 5 bases at V and 4 bases at J; junction bases unmatched: 6. The germline V gene encodes CDR1 SQVTM and CDR2 ANQGSEA. The CDR3 is 13 amino acids. The CDR3 sequence is CSVRSGGVTEAFF. CDR3 nucleotides: TGCAGCGTTCGGTCAGGGGGCGTCACTGAAGCTTTCTTT.

Ten or more counts support this clonotype. This chain connects TRBV28 to TRBJ2-3; 14 nucleotides line up with TRBD2. V lost 4 bases to trimming and J lost 5 bases; unmatched junction nucleotides: 8. The CDR3 sequence is 17 residues long. From germline, CDR1 is MDHEN and CDR2 SYDVKM. The CDR3 is CASSSRTSGGRGDTQYF. CDR3 in DNA: TGTGCCAGCAGTTCGAGGACTAGCGGGGGGCGGGGAGATACGCAGTATTTT.

This clonotype was observed at least ten times. V and J are TRBV5-5 and TRBJ1-1; D call uncertain. Per the germline V gene, CDR1 is SGHKS and CDR2 is YYEKEE (reference sequence). This CDR3 spans 12 amino acids. The ends were cut back, 0 bases at V and 13 bases at J, with 13 bases in the middle. CDR3 region: CASSLEHSGLFF. The CDR3 DNA is TGTGCCAGCAGCTTGGAACATTCCGGGCTTTTCTTT. Supplemented by reference TRBV5-5 and TRBJ1-1, the full variable domain reads DAGVTQSPTHLIKTRGQQVTLRCSPISGHKSVSWYQQVLGQGPQFIFQYYEKEERGRGNFPDRFSARQFPNYSSELNVNALLLGDSALYLCASSLEHSGLFFGQGTRLTVV.

This clonotype was seen many times. The chain's CDR3 is CSARSKGLVETQYF. CDR3 DNA sequence: TGCAGTGCTAGAAGTAAGGGACTAGTTGAGACCCAGTACTTC. The V gene is TRBV20-1, the J gene TRBJ2-5; 8 bases line up with TRBD2. Germline lookup yields CDR1 DFQATT and CDR2 SNEGSKA (reference sequence). V was pared by 2 bases and J by 5 bases, with 7 bases of the junction left unmatched. The CDR3 length is 14 residues.

The sample holds many counts of this clonotype. This chain uses TRBV18 with TRBJ2-5; 8 bases are shared with TRBD1. This CDR3 is built from 15 residues. V lost 4 bases, J lost 1 base, and 5 bases stayed unmatched. Germline values: CDR1 KGHSH, CDR2 LQKENI. CDR3 region: CASSLVQGAQETQYF. The CDR3 DNA sequence: TGTGCCAGCTCACTAGTCCAGGGGGCCCAAGAGACCCAGTACTTC.

In its sample, this clonotype was seen many times. The chain uses TRBV6-1 and TRBJ2-3; D is perhaps TRBD2 (6 bases). The CDR3 spans 17 residues. Trimming shortened V by 1 base and J by 2 bases, and 16 bases separated the two germline ends. The germline gives CDR1 MNHNS, CDR2 SASEGT. In DNA form, the CDR3 reads TGTGCCAGCAGTGAAGGACACGCGGGGCGTTTCACAGATACGCAGTATTTT. It encodes CASSEGHAGRFTDTQYF.

Ten or more counts support this clonotype. In DNA form, the CDR3 reads TGTGCCAGTAGACCGGGACGGAGCAATCAGCCCCAGCATTTT. Translating gives CASRPGRSNQPQHF. This chain links TRBV19 with TRBJ1-5; D is perhaps TRBD1 (5 bases). Germline CDR1 and CDR2: LNHDA and SQIVND (reference sequence). Trimming left V 6 bases short and J 1 base short, with 10 bases between. The CDR3 covers 14 residues. Looking up the rest from reference TRBV19 and TRBJ1-5 gives the full variable domain: DGGITQSPKYLFRKEGQNVTLSCEQNLNHDAMYWYRQDPGQGLRLIYYSQIVNDFQKGDIAEGYSVSREKKESFPLTVTSAQKNPTAFYLCASRPGRSNQPQHFGDGTRLSIL.

This clonotype was observed a handful of times. The genes are TRBV11-3 and TRBJ2-1; 8 nucleotides align to TRBD1. From germline, CDR1 is SGHNT and CDR2 YENEEA. The length of the CDR3 is 14 residues. J was trimmed by 6 bases and V by 5 bases; bases with no gene match: 6. In nucleotides, the CDR3 is TGTGCCAGCAGCCTCTCCAGGGGGCTCAATGAGCAGTTCTTC. As protein: CASSLSRGLNEQFF.

This clonotype came up many times. The V gene is TRBV7-9, the J gene TRBJ2-5, with TRBD1 as a possible D gene (6 bases). Germline-derived CDR1 and CDR2 are SEHNR and FQNEAQ (reference sequence). V lost 2 bases and J 5 bases, leaving 15 bases between the germline ends. This CDR3 is 15 amino acids long. CDR3 nucleotide sequence: TGTGCCAGCAGCTTACCAGGGGTCTCCTCGGAGACCCAGTACTTC. Translation gives CASSLPGVSSETQYF.

This clonotype was seen repeatedly, ten times or more. The chain employs TRBV10-1 and TRBJ2-7; 14 bases map to TRBD2. CDR1 is WNHNN and CDR2 is SYGVQD in the germline V gene (reference sequence). CDR3 length equals 16 residues. Germline trimming cut 3 bases from V and 3 bases from J; bases unmatched to any gene: 4. Here the CDR3 reads CASSDTGTSGSYEQYF. As DNA, the CDR3 is TGCGCCAGCAGTGACACCGGGACTAGCGGGAGCTACGAGCAGTACTTC.

This clonotype has ten or more counts. The CDR3 reads CASSLQGGGDGYTF. The CDR3 DNA sequence: TGTGCCAGCAGCTTACAAGGAGGAGGTGATGGCTACACCTTC. V and J are TRBV7-8 and TRBJ1-2; unclear D gene. With 2 bases removed from V and 6 bases from J, the gap between germline ends came to 13 bases. The CDR3 has 14 residues. Germline V gives CDR1 SGHVS, CDR2 FQNEAQ.

The gene calls are TRBV20-1 and TRBJ1-4, with D unresolved. The CDR3 consists of 15 residues. Germline V gene sequence: CDR1 DFQATT, CDR2 SNEGSKA (reference sequence). Between the trimmed V and J ends, which lost 5 bases and 6 bases, there was a span of 19 bases. DNA for the CDR3: TGCAGTGCTTATGGAGGGCGAAGAACGGATGAAAAACTGTTTTTT. Amino acid sequence: CSAYGGRRTDEKLFF.

This rearrangement joins TRBV11-2 to TRBJ1-2, with D perhaps TRBD1 (6 bases). V gave up 3 bases and J gave up 4 bases, with 12 bases separating them. The germline CDR1 and CDR2 sequences are SGHAT and FQNNGV. This CDR3 region has 14 residues. CDR3 in DNA: TGTGCCAGCAGCTTCAGGGGCCTTTCCTATGGCTACACCTTC. Its protein is CASSFRGLSYGYTF. Based on the CDR3 plus reference TRBV11-2 and TRBJ1-2, the full variable domain is EAGVAQSPRYKIIEKRQSVAFWCNPISGHATLYWYQQILGQGPKLLIQFQNNGVVDDSQLPKDRFSAERLKGVDSTLKIQPAKLEDSAVYLCASSFRGLSYGYTFGSGTRLTVV.

The chain is built from TRBV24-1 and TRBJ2-5, with TRBD1 matching 7 bases. This CDR3 comprises 14 residues. The V and J ends lost 0 bases and 3 bases, in that order; junction bases with no gene match: 0. The V gene's germline CDR1 is KGHDR and CDR2 SFDVKD. The CDR3 DNA sequence: TGTGCCACCAGTGATTTGGACAGGGAAGAGACCCAGTACTTC. It encodes CATSDLDREETQYF.

This clonotype has only a few counts. The CDR3 region is CASSLVLAGELNQETQYF. In DNA form, the CDR3 reads TGTGCCAGCAGCTTAGTTCTAGCGGGGGAGCTAAACCAAGAGACCCAGTACTTC. V is TRBV7-6 and J is TRBJ2-5; 10 bases match TRBD2. Per the germline V gene, CDR1 is SGHVS and CDR2 is FNYEAQ. V lost 1 base, J lost 0 bases, and 8 bases stayed unmatched. CDR3 length: 18 residues.

This clonotype was recorded a few times. The CDR3, as DNA: TGTGCCAGCAGTCCGGCCGGTCCAGATACGCAGTATTTT. Translated, it gives CASSPAGPDTQYF. This chain uses TRBV28 with TRBJ2-3, with unresolved D. The CDR3 is 13 residues long. The V end was cut by 5 bases, the J end by 4 bases, with 10 bases between. Looked up from germline, CDR1 is MDHEN and CDR2 is SYDVKM.

The chain employs TRBV4-3 and TRBJ2-3, with TRBD2 matching over 9 bases. With 2 bases clipped from V and 2 bases from J, the junction kept 5 bases outside the gene matches. The CDR3 length is 16 residues. CDR1 and CDR2 from the germline V gene are LGHNA and YSLEER. CDR3 residues: CASSQRPSGDTDTQYF. The DNA for the CDR3 is TGCGCCAGCAGCCAAAGGCCTAGCGGGGACACAGATACGCAGTATTTT.

This clonotype was picked up many times. The chain employs TRBV15 and TRBJ2-7, with 7 nucleotides matching TRBD1. This CDR3 contains 14 residues. The ends lost 3 bases at V and 2 bases at J; junction bases unmatched: 4. Germline V gene lookup returns CDR1 LNHNV and CDR2 YYDKDF (reference sequence). In DNA, the CDR3 is TGTGCCACCAGCAGGGACAGGTTAGCCTACGAGCAGTACTTC. Protein: CATSRDRLAYEQYF.